These 27 T cell receptor beta chains were sequenced from one sample in a study of blood T cell repertoires in COVID-19. Sequencing was performed with immunoSEQ multiplex PCR; in TCRdb, only in-frame clones are kept and a portion is missing. The table includes approximately 330,000 clones, 89% detected once. Input material: PBMCs or T cells enriched from blood (not recorded which). All receptors come from a woman aged 30 to 39 who had recovered from COVID-19.

The chain links TRBV10-1 to TRBJ2-2, with 10 bases fitting TRBD1. This CDR3 region has 19 residues. CDR1 is WNHNN, CDR2 SYGVQD, per germline (reference sequence). J gave up 3 bases and V 2 bases, and 12 bases lay outside the gene matches. The CDR3 bases are TGCGCCAGCAGTGAGCCTAAACGGGACAGGGGATCGGACACCGGGGAGCTGTTTTTT. It translates to CASSEPKRDRGSDTGELFF.

CDR3 nucleotides: TGTGCCAGCAGTGAACCGGACAGAGGCTATGGCTACACCTTC. This translates into CASSEPDRGYGYTF. The genes are TRBV6-1 and TRBJ1-2; TRBD1 is a possible D gene (6 bases). The CDR3 length is 14 residues. V was clipped by 2 bases and J by 4 bases, with 11 bases between them. The germline gives CDR1 MNHNS, CDR2 SASEGT.

There are a few counts of this clone. The V and J genes are TRBV21-1 and TRBJ1-5; TRBD1, the D gene given by the table, was not confirmed from the DNA. TRBV21-1 constitutes a pseudogene. The CDR3 loop spans 16 amino acids. CDR3 in DNA: TGTGCCAGCAGCAATAGTCGCAGGTATAGCAATCAGCCCCAGCATTTT. Protein sequence: CASSNSRRYSNQPQHF.

J is TRBJ2-7 and V is TRBV28, with 7 bases identical to TRBD1. Per germline, CDR1 MDHEN and CDR2 SYDVKM. The ends lost 6 bases at V and 4 bases at J; junction bases unmatched: 12. The CDR3 spans 15 residues. The CDR3 spells CASSPIDRALYEQYF. CDR3 in DNA: TGTGCCAGCAGCCCTATCGACAGGGCCTTATACGAGCAGTACTTC. The full variable domain, with the rest looked up from reference TRBV28 and TRBJ2-7, is DVKVTQSSRYLVKRTGEKVFLECVQDMDHENMFWYRQDPGLGLRLIYFSYDVKMKEKGDIPEGYSVSREKKERFSLILESASTNQTSMYLCASSPIDRALYEQYFGPGTRLTVT.

The V call is TRBV19, the J call TRBJ1-5, with 10 bases that match TRBD1. Germline lookup yields CDR1 LNHDA and CDR2 SQIVND (reference sequence). This CDR3 has 16 residues. Germline trimming cut 5 bases from V and 3 bases from J; bases unmatched to any gene: 7. The CDR3 region is CASSSWDRGYNQPQHF. The CDR3 nucleotides read TGTGCCAGTAGTTCATGGGACAGGGGTTACAATCAGCCCCAGCATTTT.

The genes are TRBV5-1 and TRBJ2-3; TRBD2 aligns across 7 bases. Germline CDR1 is SGHRS and CDR2 is YFSETQ. Germline trimming cut 4 bases from V and 0 bases from J; bases unmatched to any gene: 8. The CDR3 is 16 residues long. Here the CDR3 DNA reads TGCGCCAGCAGCCAAACTAGCGCCTATAGCACAGATACGCAGTATTTT. Translating it yields CASSQTSAYSTDTQYF.

The gene calls are TRBV7-6 and TRBJ2-3; TRBD2 matches at 8 bases. CDR1 and CDR2 (germline): SGHVS, FNYEAQ. V lost 4 bases, J lost 5 bases, and 11 bases stayed unmatched. There are 16 residues in the CDR3. CDR3 DNA sequence: TGTGCCAGCAGCTCCGGCCGAGCGGGAGCGAAAGATACGCAGTATTTT. This gives the protein CASSSGRAGAKDTQYF.

The V gene is TRBV13, the J gene TRBJ2-3; 10 nucleotides line up with TRBD2. The CDR3 length is 19 residues. CDR1 is PRHDT and CDR2 is FYEKMQ in the germline V gene (reference sequence). Germline trimming cut 4 bases from V and 0 bases from J; bases unmatched to any gene: 13. The CDR3 is CASSSKSLAGPSSTDTQYF. In DNA, the CDR3 is TGTGCCAGCAGCTCGAAATCACTAGCGGGACCGTCTAGCACAGATACGCAGTATTTT.

The V call is TRBV18, the J call TRBJ1-6, with D unclear. The CDR3 is 15 amino acids. CDR1 and CDR2 from the germline V gene are KGHSH and LQKENI. V lost 2 bases, J lost 7 bases, and 12 bases lay in between. The CDR3 coding sequence is TGTGCCAGCTCACCATCCGGGGTTCGAAATTCACCCCTCCACTTT. Amino acids: CASSPSGVRNSPLHF.

The rearrangement links TRBV27 to TRBJ2-7; 8 bases are a match to TRBD2. The CDR3 length is 15 residues. The V gene's germline CDR1 is MNHEY and CDR2 SMNVEV (reference sequence). The V gene end was trimmed by 5 bases and the J gene end by 3 bases; junction bases not matched to a gene: 9. CDR3 amino acids: CASSLPGTSFYEQYF. The CDR3 DNA is TGTGCCAGCAGTCTTCCCGGGACTAGTTTCTACGAGCAGTACTTC.

The CDR3 reads CASSVGTGEYSPLHF. The CDR3, as DNA: TGCGCCAGCAGCGTCGGGACAGGGGAGTATTCACCCCTCCACTTT. The genes are TRBV5-1 and TRBJ1-6, with 10 positions matching TRBD1. The CDR3 is made up of 15 amino acids. Germline loops: CDR1 SGHRS, CDR2 YFSETQ. V trimming: 4 bases; J trimming: 8 bases; junction bases outside the gene matches: 6.

This clone has just a few counts. The rearrangement uses TRBV15 and TRBJ2-7, with a weak D call TRBD2 (6 bases). CDR3 size: 14 residues. V was pared by 5 bases and J by 0 bases, with 11 bases between. Germline values: CDR1 LNHNV, CDR2 YYDKDF (reference sequence). CDR3 bases: TGTGCCACCAGCGGGACTTCCGACTCCTACGAGCAGTACTTC. It codes for CATSGTSDSYEQYF.

The chain recombines TRBV15 with TRBJ1-5, with unresolved D. V was shortened by 1 base and J by 7 bases, with 8 bases between the two germline ends. Germline V CDR1 and CDR2: LNHNV, YYDKDF (reference sequence). The CDR3 length is 13 residues. CDR3 bases: TGTGCCACCAGCAGAGGGGCCGGACAGCCCCAGCATTTT. It specifies CATSRGAGQPQHF.

This clone was found once. J is TRBJ2-2 and V is TRBV13, with a weak D call TRBD2 (5 bases). V shed 5 bases and J shed 3 bases, with 10 bases lying between them. The CDR3 length is 14 residues. The germline gives CDR1 PRHDT, CDR2 FYEKMQ (reference sequence). For the CDR3, the DNA is TGTGCCAGCAGCGGGAGTCAAGACACCGGGGAGCTGTTTTTT. Translation: CASSGSQDTGELFF.

The CDR3 loop is CASRWGGGQETQYF. CDR3 in DNA: TGTGCCAGCAGGTGGGGCGGGGGTCAAGAGACCCAGTACTTC. This chain joins TRBV21-1 and TRBJ2-5; no DNA check was done on the table's D call, TRBD2. TRBV21-1 is listed as a pseudogene. There are 14 residues in the CDR3.

The V gene is TRBV6-6, the J gene TRBJ2-2; 7 bases fit TRBD2. The V and J ends lost 2 bases and 6 bases, in that order; junction bases with no gene match: 0. The CDR3 is 13 amino acids. Germline V gene sequence: CDR1 MNHNY, CDR2 SVGAGI (reference sequence). CDR3 residues: CASSYGGAGELFF. The CDR3 DNA reads as TGTGCCAGCAGTTACGGGGGGGCCGGGGAGCTGTTTTTT.

The CDR3 here is CASSPQDRLNTEAFF. CDR3 nucleotides: TGTGCCAGCTCACCCCAAGACAGATTGAACACTGAAGCTTTCTTT. The chain links TRBV18 to TRBJ1-1; tentatively, D is TRBD1 (5 bases). Germline V gene sequence: CDR1 KGHSH, CDR2 LQKENI. Between the trimmed V and J ends, which lost 3 bases and 0 bases, there was a span of 11 bases. The CDR3 runs 15 residues.

The J gene is TRBJ1-5, the V gene TRBV3-1 (or the pseudogene TRBV3-2); a weak D match, TRBD1 (6 bases). Germline assignment: CDR1 LGHDT and CDR2 YNNKEL (reference sequence). The CDR3 length is 14 residues. Trimming took 4 bases from V and 7 from J, leaving 14 bases between them. CDR3: CASSPHRQAQPQHF. As DNA, the CDR3 is TGTGCCAGCAGCCCACATCGACAGGCCCAGCCCCAGCATTTT.

J is TRBJ1-4 and V is TRBV2; 11 bases fit TRBD1. The CDR3 is 14 amino acids. The junction had 2 bases not matched to a gene; V was cut back by 5 bases and J by 6 bases. Germline CDR1 is SNHLY and CDR2 is FYNNEI. This CDR3 reads CASSRTGGYEKLFF. CDR3 DNA sequence: TGTGCCAGCAGTCGGACAGGGGGCTATGAAAAACTGTTTTTT.

The V and J genes are TRBV29-1 and TRBJ1-2; D possibly corresponds to TRBD1 (5 bases). Trimming cost V 6 bases and J 8 bases, with 16 bases left between them. The germline V gene encodes CDR1 SQVTM and CDR2 ANQGSEA. CDR3 length: 12 amino acids. Written as DNA, the CDR3 is TGCAGCGTGTTGGGGGGATTGAGAGGCTACACCTTC. Its translation: CSVLGGLRGYTF. Using reference TRBV29-1 and TRBJ1-2 for the parts outside the CDR3, the full variable domain is SAVISQKPSRDICQRGTSLTIQCQVDSQVTMMFWYRQQPGQSLTLIATANQGSEATYESGFVIDKFPISRPNLTFSTLTVSNMSPEDSSIYLCSVLGGLRGYTFGSGTRLTVV.

The chain carries TRBV7-9 and TRBJ2-1; a weak D match, TRBD2 (6 bases). Germline V gene sequence: CDR1 SEHNR, CDR2 FQNEAQ (reference sequence). V was shortened by 5 bases and J by 0 bases, with 11 bases between the two germline ends. The CDR3 is made up of 15 amino acids. The CDR3 loop is CASSQWRGSYNEQFF. The CDR3 region has the DNA TGTGCCAGCAGCCAGTGGCGGGGCTCCTACAATGAGCAGTTCTTC.

J is TRBJ2-4 and V is TRBV28; no clear D. Deletions cut 10 bases from V and 2 bases from J, with 12 bases between. Germline CDR1 MDHEN, CDR2 SYDVKM. This CDR3 contains 13 residues. CDR3 protein: CATYTATKNIQYF. The CDR3 DNA is TGTGCCACGTACACAGCCACCAAAAACATTCAGTACTTC.

The chain couples TRBV13 to TRBJ1-1; 8 nucleotides align to TRBD1. This CDR3 is 15 amino acids long. Germline-derived CDR1 and CDR2 are PRHDT and FYEKMQ (reference sequence). The junction had 10 bases not matched to a gene; V was cut back by 2 bases and J by 8 bases. The CDR3 loop reads CASSLRGQGFPEAFF. CDR3 DNA: TGTGCCAGCAGCTTACGTGGACAGGGTTTTCCCGAAGCTTTCTTT.

The V gene is TRBV28, the J gene TRBJ2-7; D gene ambiguous. With 5 bases removed from V and 4 bases from J, the gap between germline ends came to 9 bases. Germline V CDR1 and CDR2: MDHEN, SYDVKM. The CDR3 has 12 amino acids. The CDR3 sequence: CASSPPRYEQYF. The DNA of the CDR3 is TGTGCCAGCAGTCCCCCGCGGTACGAGCAGTACTTC.

The chain is built from TRBV4-3 and TRBJ2-1; TRBD2 matches at 7 bases. This CDR3 comprises 13 residues. V trimming: 1 base; J trimming: 16 bases; junction bases outside the gene matches: 10. The germline V gene encodes CDR1 LGHNA and CDR2 YSLEER. The CDR3 sequence is CASSQGPGLDCFF. The CDR3 bases are TGCGCCAGCAGCCAAGGGCCCGGACTAGATTGTTTCTTC.

The chain employs TRBV30 and TRBJ2-7; 9 positions match TRBD2. Per the germline V gene, CDR1 is GTSNPN and CDR2 is SVGIG (reference sequence). The V and J ends lost 4 bases and 7 bases, in that order; junction bases with no gene match: 14. The CDR3 contains 15 residues. The CDR3 DNA reads TGTGCCTGGAATCGACGGACTAGCGCCCTAATAGAGCAGTACTTC. Protein: CAWNRRTSALIEQYF.

This clone came up a few times. This rearrangement joins TRBV10-3 to TRBJ1-6; the D is unclear. V lost 3 bases to trimming and J lost 0 bases, with 6 bases between them. CDR1 is ENHRY, CDR2 SYGVKD, per germline. The CDR3 spans 15 residues. The CDR3 DNA sequence: TGTGCCATCAGTGACTGGAGCTCCTATAATTCACCCCTCCACTTT. Protein: CAISDWSSYNSPLHF.